The source of this TCR beta chain is a study of cytomegalovirus exposure and HLA in healthy donors. Study-level points and caveats: Presence/absence analyses assumed roughly uniform sequencing depth across donors, which may not hold.

There are 11 residues in the CDR3. The V and J ends lost 1 base and 8 bases respectively, with 5 bases between them. Germline CDR1 MGHDK, CDR2 SYGVNS. Vbeta (60) and Jbeta (13) primers were used in the PCR. Sequencing used immunoSEQ multiplex PCR; TCRdb keeps in-frame clones, though not all of them. This sample has 85,000 to 130,000 clones, with 70% to 75% found just once. This clone was seen only a few times. What it binds is not known. Sample: PBMCs. This chain connects TRBV25-1 to TRBJ1-2; D is undetermined. The TCR was taken from a female donor in good health and CMV-seronegative. The CDR3 here is CASSESRGYTF. The CDR3 DNA reads as TGTGCCAGCAGTGAATCTAGGGGCTACACCTTC.